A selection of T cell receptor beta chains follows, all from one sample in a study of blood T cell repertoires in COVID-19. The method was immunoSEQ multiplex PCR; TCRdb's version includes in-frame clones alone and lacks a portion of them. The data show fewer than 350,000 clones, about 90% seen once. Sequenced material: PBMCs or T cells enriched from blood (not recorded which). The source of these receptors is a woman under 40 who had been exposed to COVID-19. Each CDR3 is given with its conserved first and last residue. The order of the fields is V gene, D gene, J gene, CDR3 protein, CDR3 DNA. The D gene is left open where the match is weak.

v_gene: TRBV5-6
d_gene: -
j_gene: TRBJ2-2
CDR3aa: CASSLFQNQNTGELFF
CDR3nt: TGTGCCAGCAGCTTGTTCCAGAATCAAAACACCGGGGAGCTGTTTTTT

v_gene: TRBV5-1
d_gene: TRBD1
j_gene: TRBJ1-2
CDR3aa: CASSLTMGQDPYGYTF
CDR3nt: TGCGCCAGCAGCTTGACCATGGGACAGGACCCATATGGCTACACCTTC

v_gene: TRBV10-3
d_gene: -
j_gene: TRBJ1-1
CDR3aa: CAIGPGGANTEAFF
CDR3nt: TGTGCCATCGGTCCGGGGGGGGCGAACACTGAAGCTTTCTTT

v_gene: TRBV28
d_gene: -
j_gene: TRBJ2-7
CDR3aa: CASSYGGPPYEQYF
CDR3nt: TGTGCCAGCAGTTACGGGGGGCCTCCCTACGAGCAGTACTTC

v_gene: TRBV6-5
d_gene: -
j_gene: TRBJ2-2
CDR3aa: CASSYRRVGIGELFF
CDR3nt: TGTGCCAGCAGTTATAGGAGGGTTGGCATCGGGGAGCTGTTTTTT

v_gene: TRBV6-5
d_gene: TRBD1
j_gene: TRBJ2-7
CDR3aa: CASSRGQGAYEQYF
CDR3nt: TGTGCCAGCAGTAGGGGACAGGGGGCCTACGAGCAGTACTTC

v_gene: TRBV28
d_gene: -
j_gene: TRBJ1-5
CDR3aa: CASSLSGQPQHF
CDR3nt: TGTGCCAGCAGTTTGTCAGGGCAGCCCCAGCATTTT

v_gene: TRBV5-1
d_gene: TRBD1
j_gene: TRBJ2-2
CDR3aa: CASSFTGDTGELFF
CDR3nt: TGCGCCAGCAGCTTCACAGGGGACACCGGGGAGCTGTTTTTT

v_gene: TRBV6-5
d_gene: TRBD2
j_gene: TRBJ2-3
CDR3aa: CASRRGRAHTDTQYF
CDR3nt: TGTGCCAGCAGACGCGGGAGGGCCCACACAGATACGCAGTATTTT

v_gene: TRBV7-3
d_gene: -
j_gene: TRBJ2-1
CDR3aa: CASSLTGPSARNEQFF
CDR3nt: TGTGCCAGCAGCTTAACAGGGCCTAGCGCGAGGAATGAGCAGTTCTTC

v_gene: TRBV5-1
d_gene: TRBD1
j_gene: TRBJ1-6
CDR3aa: CASSLAGAGGSPLHF
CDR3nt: TGCGCCAGCAGCTTGGCCGGGGCAGGGGGTTCACCCCTCCACTTT

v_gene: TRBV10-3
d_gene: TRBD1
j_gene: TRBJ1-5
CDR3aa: CAIRPGQGSNQPQHF
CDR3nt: TGTGCCATCAGACCGGGACAGGGTAGCAATCAGCCCCAGCATTTT

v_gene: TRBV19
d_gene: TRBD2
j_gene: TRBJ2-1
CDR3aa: CASMRPSGRGYNEQFF
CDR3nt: TGTGCCAGTATGAGGCCTAGCGGGAGGGGTTACAATGAGCAGTTCTTC

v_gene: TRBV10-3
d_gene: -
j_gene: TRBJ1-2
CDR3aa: CAIGTNSDYGYTF
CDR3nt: TGTGCCATCGGGACAAACAGTGACTATGGCTACACCTTC

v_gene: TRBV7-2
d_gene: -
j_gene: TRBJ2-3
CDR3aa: CASSLVRSVTDTQYF
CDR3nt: TGTGCCAGCAGCTTAGTAAGGAGTGTTACAGATACGCAGTATTTT

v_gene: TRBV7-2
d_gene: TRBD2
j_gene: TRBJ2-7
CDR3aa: CASSSRGGRDYEQYF
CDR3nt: TGTGCCAGCAGCTCCCGGGGCGGGAGGGATTACGAGCAGTACTTC

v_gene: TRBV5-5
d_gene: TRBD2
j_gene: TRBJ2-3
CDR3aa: CASRLSGLAGVGASTDTQYF
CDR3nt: TGTGCCAGCAGGTTAAGCGGCCTAGCGGGAGTTGGGGCTAGCACAGATACGCAGTATTTT

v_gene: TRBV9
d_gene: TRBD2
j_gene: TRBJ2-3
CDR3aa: CASSVGQREGEDTQYF
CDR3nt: TGTGCCAGCAGCGTAGGTCAGCGGGAGGGAGAAGATACGCAGTATTTT

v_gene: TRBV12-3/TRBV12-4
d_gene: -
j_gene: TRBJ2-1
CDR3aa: CASSYDSHNEQFF
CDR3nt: TGTGCCAGCAGTTATGACAGCCACAATGAGCAGTTCTTC

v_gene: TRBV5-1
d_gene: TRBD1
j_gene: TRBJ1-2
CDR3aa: CASSLGDRVGGYTF
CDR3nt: TGCGCCAGCAGCTTAGGGGACAGGGTCGGCGGCTACACCTTC

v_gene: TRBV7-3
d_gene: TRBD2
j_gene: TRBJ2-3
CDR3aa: CASSLSGSRTDTQYF
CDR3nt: TGTGCCAGCAGCTTAAGCGGGAGTCGCACAGATACGCAGTATTTT

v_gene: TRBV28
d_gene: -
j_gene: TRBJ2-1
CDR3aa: CASSLPGTYNEQFF
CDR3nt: TGTGCCAGCAGTTTACCGGGAACCTACAATGAGCAGTTCTTC

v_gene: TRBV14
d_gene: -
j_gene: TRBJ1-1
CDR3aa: CASSRLRHRAAEAFF
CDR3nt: TGTGCCAGCAGCCGCCTAAGGCACAGGGCTGCTGAAGCTTTCTTT

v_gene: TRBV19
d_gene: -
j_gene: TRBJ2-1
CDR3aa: CASRGLAGPTVEQFF
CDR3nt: TGTGCCAGCAGGGGGCTAGCGGGACCCACCGTTGAGCAGTTCTTC

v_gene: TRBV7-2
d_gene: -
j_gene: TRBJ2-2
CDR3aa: CAHGTPNTGELFF
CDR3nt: TGTGCCCACGGGACTCCCAACACCGGGGAGCTGTTTTTT

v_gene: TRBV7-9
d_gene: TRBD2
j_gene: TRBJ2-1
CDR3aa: CASSLAVGLAGREQFF
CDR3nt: TGTGCCAGCAGCTTAGCGGTGGGACTAGCGGGAAGGGAGCAGTTCTTC